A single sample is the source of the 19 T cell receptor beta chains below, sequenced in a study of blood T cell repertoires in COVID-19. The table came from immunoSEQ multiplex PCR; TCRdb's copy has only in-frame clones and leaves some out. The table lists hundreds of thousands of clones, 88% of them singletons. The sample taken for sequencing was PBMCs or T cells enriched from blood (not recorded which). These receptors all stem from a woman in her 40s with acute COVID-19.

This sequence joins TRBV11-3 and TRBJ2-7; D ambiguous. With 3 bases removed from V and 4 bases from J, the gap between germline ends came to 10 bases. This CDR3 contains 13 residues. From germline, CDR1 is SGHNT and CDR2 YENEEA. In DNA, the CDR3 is TGTGCCAGCAGCTTCGGCGGCAATTACGAGCAGTACGTC. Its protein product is CASSFGGNYEQYV.

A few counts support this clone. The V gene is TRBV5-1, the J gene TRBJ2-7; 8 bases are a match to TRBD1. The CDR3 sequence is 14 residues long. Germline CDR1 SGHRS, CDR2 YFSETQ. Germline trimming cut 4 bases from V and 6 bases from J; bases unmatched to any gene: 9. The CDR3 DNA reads TGCGCCAGCAGCCAAGTACAGGGGGGAAGCGAGCAGTACTTC. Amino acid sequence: CASSQVQGGSEQYF.

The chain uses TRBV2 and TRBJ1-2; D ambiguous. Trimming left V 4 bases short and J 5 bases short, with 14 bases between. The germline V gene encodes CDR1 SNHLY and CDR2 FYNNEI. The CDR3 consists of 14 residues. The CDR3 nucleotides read TGTGCCAGCAGTGCGGCCGGGATTGGTTATGGCTACACCTTC. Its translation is CASSAAGIGYGYTF.

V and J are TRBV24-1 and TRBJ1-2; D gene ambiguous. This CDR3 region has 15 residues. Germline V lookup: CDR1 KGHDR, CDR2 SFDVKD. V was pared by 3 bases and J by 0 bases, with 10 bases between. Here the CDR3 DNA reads TGTGCCACCAGTGATCGACGGGAGGCTAACTATGGCTACACCTTC. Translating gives CATSDRREANYGYTF.

The CDR3 DNA sequence: TGTGCCAGCAGCTCGGACTTGAGCTCCTATAATTCACCCCTCCACTTT. Encoded protein: CASSSDLSSYNSPLHF. The V gene is TRBV5-4, the J gene TRBJ1-6; no clear D. The V end was cut by 3 bases, the J end by 0 bases, with 10 bases between. The length of the CDR3 is 16 residues. Germline V lookup: CDR1 SGHNT, CDR2 YYREEE (reference sequence).

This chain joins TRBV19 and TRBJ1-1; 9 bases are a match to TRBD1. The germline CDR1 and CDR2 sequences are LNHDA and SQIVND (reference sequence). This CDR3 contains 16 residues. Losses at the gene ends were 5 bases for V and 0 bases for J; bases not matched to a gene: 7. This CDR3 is CASSSDRGLMNTEAFF. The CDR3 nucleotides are TGTGCCAGTAGTTCGGACAGGGGACTGATGAACACTGAAGCTTTCTTT.

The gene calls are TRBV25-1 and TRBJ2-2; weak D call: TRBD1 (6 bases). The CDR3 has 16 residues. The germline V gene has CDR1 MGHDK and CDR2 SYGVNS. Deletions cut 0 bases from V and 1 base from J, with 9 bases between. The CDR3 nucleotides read TGTGCCAGCAGTGAATATGGACAGAAGAACACCGGGGAGCTGTTTTTT. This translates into CASSEYGQKNTGELFF.

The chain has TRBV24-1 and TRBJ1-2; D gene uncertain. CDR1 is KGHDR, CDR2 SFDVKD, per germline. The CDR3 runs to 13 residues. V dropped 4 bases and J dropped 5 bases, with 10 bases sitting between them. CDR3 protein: CATSEGSRYGYTF. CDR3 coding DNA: TGTGCCACCAGTGAAGGCAGCAGGTATGGCTACACCTTC.

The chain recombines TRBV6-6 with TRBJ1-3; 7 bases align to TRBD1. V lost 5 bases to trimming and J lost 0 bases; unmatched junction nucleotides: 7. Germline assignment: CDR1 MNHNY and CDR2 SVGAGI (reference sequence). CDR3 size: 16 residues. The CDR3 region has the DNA TGTGCCAGCAGTCCTCCGACAGGGATCTCTGGAAACACCATATATTTT. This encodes CASSPPTGISGNTIYF.

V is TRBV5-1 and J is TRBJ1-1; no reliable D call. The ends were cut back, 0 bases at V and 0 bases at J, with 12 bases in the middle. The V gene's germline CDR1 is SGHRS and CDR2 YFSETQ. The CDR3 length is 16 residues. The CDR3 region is CASSLVERSMNTEAFF. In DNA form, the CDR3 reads TGCGCCAGCAGCTTGGTAGAGCGATCGATGAACACTGAAGCTTTCTTT. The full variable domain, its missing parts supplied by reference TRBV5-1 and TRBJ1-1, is KAGVTQTPRYLIKTRGQQVTLSCSPISGHRSVSWYQQTPGQGLQFLFEYFSETQRNKGNFPGRFSGRQFSNSRSEMNVSTLELGDSALYLCASSLVERSMNTEAFFGQGTRLTVV.

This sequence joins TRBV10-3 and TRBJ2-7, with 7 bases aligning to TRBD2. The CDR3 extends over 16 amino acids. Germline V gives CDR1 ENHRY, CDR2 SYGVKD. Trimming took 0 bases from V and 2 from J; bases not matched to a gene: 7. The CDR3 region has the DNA TGTGCCATCAGTGAGTCGGGCGGGAGCACTCCCTACGAGCAGTACTTC. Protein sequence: CAISESGGSTPYEQYF.

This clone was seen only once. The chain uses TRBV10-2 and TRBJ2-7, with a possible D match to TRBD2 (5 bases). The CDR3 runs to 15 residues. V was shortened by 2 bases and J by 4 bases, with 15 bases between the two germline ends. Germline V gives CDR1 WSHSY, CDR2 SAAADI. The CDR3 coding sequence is TGCGCCAGCAGTGAGACGCCGGGATCCCCGTACGAGCAGTACTTC. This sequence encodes CASSETPGSPYEQYF.

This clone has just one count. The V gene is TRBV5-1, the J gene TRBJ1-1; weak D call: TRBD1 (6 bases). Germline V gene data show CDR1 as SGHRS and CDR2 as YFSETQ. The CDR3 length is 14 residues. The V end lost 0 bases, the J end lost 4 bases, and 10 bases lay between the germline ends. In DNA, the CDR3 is TGCGCCAGCAGCTTGGCAGGGGTGAGCACTGAAGCTTTCTTT. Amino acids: CASSLAGVSTEAFF.

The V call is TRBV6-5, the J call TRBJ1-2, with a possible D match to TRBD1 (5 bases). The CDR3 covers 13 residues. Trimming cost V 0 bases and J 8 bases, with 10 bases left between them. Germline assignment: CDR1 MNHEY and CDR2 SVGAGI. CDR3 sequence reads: CASSYSRGNGYTF. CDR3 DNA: TGTGCCAGCAGTTACTCGCGGGGGAACGGCTACACCTTC.

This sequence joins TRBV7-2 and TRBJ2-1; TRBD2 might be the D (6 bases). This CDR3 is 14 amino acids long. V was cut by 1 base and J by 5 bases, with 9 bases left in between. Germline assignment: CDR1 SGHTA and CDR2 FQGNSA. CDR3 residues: CASSLETRNNEQFF. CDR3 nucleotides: TGTGCCAGCAGCTTAGAGACTAGGAACAATGAGCAGTTCTTC.

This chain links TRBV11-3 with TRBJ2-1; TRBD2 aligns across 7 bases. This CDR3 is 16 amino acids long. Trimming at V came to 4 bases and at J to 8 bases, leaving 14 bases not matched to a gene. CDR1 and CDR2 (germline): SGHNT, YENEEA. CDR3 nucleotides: TGTGCCAGCAGCTCTAACTCAGCGGGATCTGGGTATGAGCAGTTCTTC. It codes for CASSSNSAGSGYEQFF.

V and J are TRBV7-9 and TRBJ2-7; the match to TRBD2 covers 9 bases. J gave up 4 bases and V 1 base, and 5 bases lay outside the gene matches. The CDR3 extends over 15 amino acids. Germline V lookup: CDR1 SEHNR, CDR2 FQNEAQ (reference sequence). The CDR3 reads CASSLVVSGSYEQYF. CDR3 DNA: TGTGCCAGCAGCTTAGTAGTTAGCGGGAGTTACGAGCAGTACTTC.

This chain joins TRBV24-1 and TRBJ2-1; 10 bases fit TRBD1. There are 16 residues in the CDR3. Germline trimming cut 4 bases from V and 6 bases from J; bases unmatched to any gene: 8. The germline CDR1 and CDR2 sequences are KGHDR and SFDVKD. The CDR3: CATSEMGQGNGNEQFF. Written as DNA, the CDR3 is TGTGCCACCAGTGAGATGGGACAGGGGAACGGCAATGAGCAGTTCTTC.

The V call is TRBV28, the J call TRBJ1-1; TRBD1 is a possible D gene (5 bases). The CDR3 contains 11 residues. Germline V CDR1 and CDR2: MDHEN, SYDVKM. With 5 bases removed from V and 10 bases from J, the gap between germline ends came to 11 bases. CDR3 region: CASSLDRRAFF. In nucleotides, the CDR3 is TGTGCCAGCAGTCTTGACAGAAGAGCTTTCTTT. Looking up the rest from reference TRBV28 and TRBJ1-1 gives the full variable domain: DVKVTQSSRYLVKRTGEKVFLECVQDMDHENMFWYRQDPGLGLRLIYFSYDVKMKEKGDIPEGYSVSREKKERFSLILESASTNQTSMYLCASSLDRRAFFGQGTRLTVV.